This paragraph covers one TCR beta chain sequence. This clone was observed a handful of times. Its target antigen remains unknown. Base qualities are missing; no much larger clone stands one base away. The receptor library was made with the immunoSEQ multiplex PCR assay. A mixture of 60 forward primers for TCR Vbeta segments and 13 reverse primers for TCR Jbeta segments was used in the multiplex PCR. A multiplex PCR assay on genomic DNA amplified the CDR3 region of rearranged TCR beta genes. On the Illumina HiSeq System, the amplified TCR beta libraries were sequenced as 87-base-pair reads. The original pipeline was this. Across the 640 or so repertoires, a later analysis counted 80 million or so unique TCR beta chains, 9.5 million to 12 million of which were shared by at least two donors. To remove PCR and sequencing errors, raw reads were error-corrected and collapsed into unique sequences using a nearest-neighbor algorithm that merged closely related sequences. To assign V, D and J gene segments, CDR3 sequences were aligned to IMGT reference sequences. For a sequence to be retained, at least a six-nucleotide match to both a V gene segment and a J gene segment was required. A rearrangement was called productive if the CDR3 had no stop codons and remained in frame with V and J, and every other rearrangement was called non-productive. CDR3 was defined according to IMGT convention as the region running from the second conserved V-encoded cysteine to the conserved J-encoded phenylalanine. The earlier analysis of roughly 590 of the donors excluded sequences that lacked an unambiguous match to a single V gene segment. An earlier analysis of several hundred of the donors called V segments functional above 56.7% productive rearrangements and segregating when the between-donor standard deviation exceeded 5%. To diagnose cytomegalovirus status from the catalog of TCR beta chain sequences, a statistical classification framework was built. In a later analysis, TCR nucleotide sequences were compared against IMGT/GENE-DB human TR gene sequences so that V and J genes could be assigned. The TCRdist pipeline was used in a later analysis to assign CDR3 sequences and most-parsimonious VDJ recombination scenarios. A later analysis defined each TCR beta chain by its CDR3 amino acid sequence plus V-gene family, and excluded reads lacking a unique V-gene family. A later analysis removed roughly 590 highly shared, low-generation-probability nucleotide sequences to deal with suspected cross-contamination and a sequencing artifact. A later analysis calculated a clonal expansion index for each public chain from normalized within-repertoire ranks of inferred template counts. A later analysis computed generation probabilities with a VDJ recombination model fitted to out-of-frame rearrangements, and checked the results against IGoR. In a later analysis, TCR-TCR, TCR-HLA and TCR-CMV co-occurrence was scored with hypergeometric tests, and a repertoire-size bias correction was applied to TCR pairs. In a later analysis, false discovery rates were estimated by permuting HLA or CMV assignments 20 times. In a later analysis, co-occurring TCRs were grouped using DBSCAN, with TCRdist sequence similarity added in when clustering inside HLA-allele-positive subsets. For co-occurrence clustering, repertoires with fewer than 30,000 or more than 120,000 public chains were excluded, along with a handful of repertoires with anomalous nucleotide sharing. TCRdb limited this immuneACCESS table to in-frame rearrangements with V and J called. A share of clones is missing; checked studies link under half to unresolved V genes, and the rest is unexplained. Clone size and the V and J calls come from that table; the DNA yielded D and trimming. A total of about 98,000 clones appear in this sample, about 80% of them only once. Around 3.6% of the sample is in the top ten clones.

The entry originates in a study of cytomegalovirus exposure and HLA in healthy donors (dated by TCRdb to about 2017). General notes on the study: According to an earlier analysis of 587 of the donors, about 179 million T cells yielded 90 million to 130 million unique TCR beta sequences and about 300 Gb of sequence data. Because of strong linkage in the cohort, 5 or 6 DR-DQ haplotypes were treated as single units for association and clustering. An earlier analysis of several hundred of the donors applied high-throughput TCR beta sequencing to assess whether each TCR beta V gene segment acted as functional or pseudogenic. In a later genetic analysis, genome-wide SNP genotypes for about three fifths of the roughly 670 donors were used, and that subset was treated as a discovery cohort. All discovery cohort repertoires had been generated on a single sequencing platform. Typing coverage varied by locus: about 620-630 donors for A, B, C, DRB1 and DQB1; some 520 for DQA1; some 610 for DPA1; roughly 450 for DPB1. Donor age, sex, ethnicity and CMV serostatus were compiled alongside the repertoire data. The study combined high-throughput TCR immunosequencing, statistical association of individual TCRs with disease status, and machine learning to predict cytomegalovirus infection status. Both class I and class II loci were covered by HLA typing, at four-digit resolution. Of the 300 to 400 genotyped donors, roughly 80% fell in the genetic ancestry cluster associated with self-reported Caucasian donors. The study was designed to test whether signatures of past pathogen exposure could be identified by cataloging public T cell receptors. In addition to the first cohort of 666 subjects, a separate validation cohort of approximately 130 different subjects was used. On average, over 200,000 unique TCR beta nucleotide sequences were sequenced per donor among a few hundred genotyped donors of the cohort, with roughly 18% of those sequences being non-productive. In a later analysis, previously published TCR beta repertoires from about 670 donors were re-analyzed and high-resolution HLA genotyping was added so that TCR occurrence patterns could be studied. Rather than using new phenotypic data, the later analysis identified candidate immune exposures from TCR beta sequences and from how often those sequences occurred across donors. An early release covering more than 500 HLA-typed donors comprised around 300 gigabases of sequencing data and approximately 80 million unique TCR sequences. The study used immunosequencing to profile the T cell repertoires of more than 650 subjects and linked those repertoires to cytomegalovirus serostatus.

Broader findings and caveats from the paper: Sequencing depth was assumed to be roughly uniform across donors in the presence/absence analyses, though that assumption may not hold. In a later analysis, TCR association rates were found to vary across HLA loci, with the most associated TCRs seen for DRB1 alleles and the fewest for HLA-C alleles. Because HLA typing was missing for some donors at each locus, association tests included only the typed subset. According to a later analysis, most CMV-associated TCR beta chains appeared to be HLA-restricted, and the HLA associations seemed to be driven largely by CMV exposure. A later genetic analysis associated a missense DCLRE1C variant with V-gene and J-gene trimming of TCR beta chains, and an independent cohort replicated the association. In a later analysis, HLA-associated TCR beta chains were found to be more clonally expanded and to have lower generation probabilities than equally common non-associated chains. The authors suggested that the approach could potentially be generalized to other disease states and immunological phenotypes. A cluster of highly shared sequence variants was judged likely to be a technical artifact of the sequencing pipeline. Across donors, most TCR sequences were observed very rarely, whereas some public TCRs were present in many individuals. The only immune exposure information available for the cohort was CMV serostatus. Broadly in line with IMGT annotations, most TCR beta V segments showed up in productive rearrangements about 90% or about 30% of the time in an earlier analysis of about 500 of the donors. Correlated functional status among segregating V segments might reflect linkage disequilibrium, but an unknown experimental factor could not be ruled out. The study gave a list of under 200 TCR beta chains associated with cytomegalovirus. A later analysis reported that several top co-occurrence clusters appeared linked to parvovirus B19, influenza, CMV and Epstein-Barr virus. Only TCR beta chains were sequenced in this cohort, and the absence of alpha or paired-chain data limited detectable features. In a later genetic analysis, fewer N-insertions in productive TCRs were reported among donors in an Asian-associated ancestry cluster than the roughly 710-donor mean. The earlier analysis of 587 of the donors excluded some 16 rarely observed V segments, including chromosome 9 orphons, because counts were too low. At a false discovery rate of 0.05, a later analysis linked under 20,000 TCR beta sequences to specific HLA alleles. Cytomegalovirus status was reported to be diagnosed by the classifier with high specificity and sensitivity in both the original and validation cohorts. Strong co-occurrence of HLA alleles, especially DR and DQ, made assigning TCR associations to individual alleles difficult. In vitro tests confirmed that a few of the cytomegalovirus-associated TCR beta chains recognize cytomegalovirus antigens. A further reported finding was that TCR beta sequences accurately predicted the HLA-A and HLA-B alleles for most subjects in the first cohort.

The cohort comprised some 730 healthy bone marrow donors. All cohort members were sampled while nominally healthy, although unrecorded immune exposures were likely present. The donor was CMV seropositive and was included in the group of 250 to 300 seropositive cohort members. A peripheral blood sample was provided by each donor, and peripheral blood mononuclear cells were used for TCR beta sequencing. Genomic DNA extraction from the blood cell samples was performed with the Qiagen DNeasy Blood Extraction Kit. The receptor was isolated from a female donor in good health and CMV-seropositive. The specimen was PBMCs.

This receptor carries the CDR3 CASSEGVGTMSRVAEQFF. The base sequence is TGTGCCAGCAGTGAGGGAGTGGGGACAATGAGCAGGGTTGCTGAGCAGTTCTTC. In this chain, TRBV2 is recombined with TRBJ2-1; the D segment could be TRBD1, given 6 matching bases. V was cut back by 3 bases and J by 9 bases, leaving a gap of 27 bases between them. The CDR3 has 18 amino acids, counting the end cysteine and phenylalanine. Kept here is only the CDR3 DNA, which spans 54 bases and is read in frame from base 1. CDR1 is given as SNHLY and CDR2 as FYNNEI, both from the germline V gene.